This T cell receptor beta chain came from a study of Tregs in tolerant kidney transplant recipients. With 1 base removed from V and 6 bases from J, the gap between germline ends came to 16 bases. Germline lookup yields CDR1 MGHRA and CDR2 YSYEKL. This CDR3 region has 16 residues. Related graft donors supplied nonmyeloablative bone marrow transplants, and mixed chimerism was transient. The data were produced by immunoSEQ multiplex PCR, yet TCRdb's version contains in-frame clones alone and is incomplete. The sample carries 81,000 or so clones, over 75% recorded once. Sequenced here: CD4+ T cells from blood (PBMCs), sampled 24 months after the transplant. The chain recombines TRBV4-1 with TRBJ1-5; perhaps TRBD1 as D (5 bases). The receptor was isolated from a human patient who received a combined kidney and bone marrow transplant. Some T cells may trace back to the graft donor. The DNA of the CDR3 is TGCGCCAGCAGCCAAGGACGGCGGGGGAGGGGTCAGCCCCAGCATTTT. This translates into CASSQGRRGRGQPQHF.